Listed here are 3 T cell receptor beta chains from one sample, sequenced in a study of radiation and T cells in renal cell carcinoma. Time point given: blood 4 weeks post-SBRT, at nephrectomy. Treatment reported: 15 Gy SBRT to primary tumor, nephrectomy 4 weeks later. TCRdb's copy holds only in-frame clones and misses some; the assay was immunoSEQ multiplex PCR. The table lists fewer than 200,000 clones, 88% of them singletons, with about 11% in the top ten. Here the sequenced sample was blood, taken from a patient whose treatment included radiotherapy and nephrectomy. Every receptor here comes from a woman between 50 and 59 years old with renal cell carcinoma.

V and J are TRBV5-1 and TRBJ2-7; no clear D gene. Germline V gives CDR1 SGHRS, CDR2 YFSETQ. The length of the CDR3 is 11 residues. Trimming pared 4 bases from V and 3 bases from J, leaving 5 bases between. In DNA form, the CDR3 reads TGCGCCAGCAGCGACAACTACGAGCAGTACTTC. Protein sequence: CASSDNYEQYF.

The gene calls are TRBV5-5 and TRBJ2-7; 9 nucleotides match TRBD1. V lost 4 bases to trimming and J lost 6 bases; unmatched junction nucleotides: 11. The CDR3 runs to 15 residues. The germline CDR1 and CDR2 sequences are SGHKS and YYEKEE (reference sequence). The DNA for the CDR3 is TGTGCCAGCAGCACGACTCCCGGGACAGGGACCGAGCAGTACTTC. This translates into CASSTTPGTGTEQYF.

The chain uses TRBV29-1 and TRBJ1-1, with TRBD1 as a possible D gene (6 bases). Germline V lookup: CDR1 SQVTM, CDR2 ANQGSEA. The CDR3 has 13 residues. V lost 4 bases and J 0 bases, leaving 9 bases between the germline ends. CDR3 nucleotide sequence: TGCAGCGTTGGGGGGCTTCTGAACACTGAAGCTTTCTTT. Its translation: CSVGGLLNTEAFF. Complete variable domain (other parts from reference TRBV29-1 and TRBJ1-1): SAVISQKPSRDICQRGTSLTIQCQVDSQVTMMFWYRQQPGQSLTLIATANQGSEATYESGFVIDKFPISRPNLTFSTLTVSNMSPEDSSIYLCSVGGLLNTEAFFGQGTRLTVV.